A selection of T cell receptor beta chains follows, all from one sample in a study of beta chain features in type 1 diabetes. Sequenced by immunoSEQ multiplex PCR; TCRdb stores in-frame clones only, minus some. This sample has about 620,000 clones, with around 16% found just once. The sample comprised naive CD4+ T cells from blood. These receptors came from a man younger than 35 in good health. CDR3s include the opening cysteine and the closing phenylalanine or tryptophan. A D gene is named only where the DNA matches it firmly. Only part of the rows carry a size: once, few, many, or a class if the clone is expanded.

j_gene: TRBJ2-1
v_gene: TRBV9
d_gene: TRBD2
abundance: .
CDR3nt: TGTGCCAGCACGCCCATTTTAAGGACTAGTGGCAATGAGCAGTTCTTC
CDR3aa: CASTPILRTSGNEQFF

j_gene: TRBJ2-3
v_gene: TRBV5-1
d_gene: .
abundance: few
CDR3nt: TGCGCCAGCAGCTTGAGGAGCACAGATACGCAGTATTTT
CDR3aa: CASSLRSTDTQYF

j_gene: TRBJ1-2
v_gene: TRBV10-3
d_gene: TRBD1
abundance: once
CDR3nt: TGTGCCATCAGCTTAGGACAGGGGACCTATGGCTACACCTTC
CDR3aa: CAISLGQGTYGYTF

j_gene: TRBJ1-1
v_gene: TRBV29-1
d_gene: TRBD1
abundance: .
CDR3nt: TGCAGCGTTGGGACAGGGGGGAACACTGAAGCTTTCTTT
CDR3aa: CSVGTGGNTEAFF

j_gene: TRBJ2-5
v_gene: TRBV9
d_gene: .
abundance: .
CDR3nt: TGTGCCAGCAGCGTATCCCCAAGGGACCAAGAGACCCAGTACTTC
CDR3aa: CASSVSPRDQETQYF

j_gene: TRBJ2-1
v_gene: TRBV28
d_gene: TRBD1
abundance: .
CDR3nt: TGTGCCAGCAGATACCGGACAGGGACTTCCTACAATGAGCAGTTCTTC
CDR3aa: CASRYRTGTSYNEQFF

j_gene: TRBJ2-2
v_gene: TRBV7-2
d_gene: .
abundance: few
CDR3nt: TGTGCCAGCAGCTTAGGCCAACCCGTCCGGGAGCTGTTTTTT
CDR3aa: CASSLGQPVRELFF

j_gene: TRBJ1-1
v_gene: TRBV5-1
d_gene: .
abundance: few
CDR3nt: TGCGCCAGCAGCTTAAAGGCCGGGACGGCTGAAGCTTTCTTT
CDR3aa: CASSLKAGTAEAFF

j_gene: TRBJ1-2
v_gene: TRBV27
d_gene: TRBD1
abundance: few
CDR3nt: TGTGCCAGCAGTTCCCCAAGGGGGCTAGGATTCTATGGCTACACCTTC
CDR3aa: CASSSPRGLGFYGYTF

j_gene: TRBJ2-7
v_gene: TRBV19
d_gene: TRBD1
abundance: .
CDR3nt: TGTGCCAGTAGATCCCCGACAGGGTACGAGCAGTACTTC
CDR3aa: CASRSPTGYEQYF

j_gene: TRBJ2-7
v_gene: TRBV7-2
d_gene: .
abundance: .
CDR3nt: TGTGCCAGCAGCGCCGCTCTCCGAGTGGTGGGGCCCCGGTACTTC
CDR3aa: CASSAALRVVGPRYF